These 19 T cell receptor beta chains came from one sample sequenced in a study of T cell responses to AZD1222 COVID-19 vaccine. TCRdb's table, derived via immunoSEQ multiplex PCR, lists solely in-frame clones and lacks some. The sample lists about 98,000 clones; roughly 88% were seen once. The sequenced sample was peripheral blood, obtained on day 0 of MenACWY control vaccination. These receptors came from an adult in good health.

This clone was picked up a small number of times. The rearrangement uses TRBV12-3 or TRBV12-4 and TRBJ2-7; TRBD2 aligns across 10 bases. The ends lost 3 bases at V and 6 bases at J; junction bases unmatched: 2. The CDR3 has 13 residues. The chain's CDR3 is CASSFASGGEQYF. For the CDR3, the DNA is TGTGCCAGCAGTTTTGCTAGCGGGGGCGAGCAGTACTTC.

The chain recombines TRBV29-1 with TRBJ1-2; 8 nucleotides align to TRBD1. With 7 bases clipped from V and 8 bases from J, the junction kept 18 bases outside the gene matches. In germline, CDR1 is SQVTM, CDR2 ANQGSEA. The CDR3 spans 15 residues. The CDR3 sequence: CSAASGTGGTRGYTF. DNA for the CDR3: TGCAGCGCCGCATCCGGGACAGGCGGGACCAGGGGCTACACCTTC. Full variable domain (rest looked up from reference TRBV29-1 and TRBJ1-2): SAVISQKPSRDICQRGTSLTIQCQVDSQVTMMFWYRQQPGQSLTLIATANQGSEATYESGFVIDKFPISRPNLTFSTLTVSNMSPEDSSIYLCSAASGTGGTRGYTFGSGTRLTVV.

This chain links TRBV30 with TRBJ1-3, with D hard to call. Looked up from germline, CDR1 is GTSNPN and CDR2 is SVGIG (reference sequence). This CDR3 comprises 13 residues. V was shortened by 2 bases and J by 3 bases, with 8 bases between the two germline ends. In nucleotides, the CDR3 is TGTGCCTGGAGTTTGGGAGTTGGAAACACCATATATTTT. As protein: CAWSLGVGNTIYF.

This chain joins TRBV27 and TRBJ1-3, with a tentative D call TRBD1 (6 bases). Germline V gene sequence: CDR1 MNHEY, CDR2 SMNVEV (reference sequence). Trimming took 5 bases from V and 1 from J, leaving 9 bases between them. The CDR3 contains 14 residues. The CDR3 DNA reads TGTGCCAGCAGTCCACAGGGTTCTGGAAACACCATATATTTT. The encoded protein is CASSPQGSGNTIYF.

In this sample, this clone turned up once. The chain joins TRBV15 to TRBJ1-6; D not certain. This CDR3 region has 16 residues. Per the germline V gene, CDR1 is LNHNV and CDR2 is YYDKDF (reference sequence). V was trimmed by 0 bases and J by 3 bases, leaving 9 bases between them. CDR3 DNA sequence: TGTGCCACCAGCAGAGAGAGCTCCATCTATAATTCACCCCTCCACTTT. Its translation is CATSRESSIYNSPLHF.

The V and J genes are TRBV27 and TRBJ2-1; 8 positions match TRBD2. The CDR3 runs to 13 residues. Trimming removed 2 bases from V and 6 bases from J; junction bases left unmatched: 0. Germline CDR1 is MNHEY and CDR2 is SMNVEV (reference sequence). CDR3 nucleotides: TGTGCCAGCAGTTTAGCGGGGGGCAATGAGCAGTTCTTC. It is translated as CASSLAGGNEQFF.

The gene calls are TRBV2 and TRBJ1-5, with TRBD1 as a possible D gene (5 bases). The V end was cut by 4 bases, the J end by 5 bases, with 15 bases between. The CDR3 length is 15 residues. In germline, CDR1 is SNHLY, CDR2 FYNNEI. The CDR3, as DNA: TGTGCCAGCAGTGTTTTCCAGGGAGGAGATCAGCCCCAGCATTTT. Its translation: CASSVFQGGDQPQHF.

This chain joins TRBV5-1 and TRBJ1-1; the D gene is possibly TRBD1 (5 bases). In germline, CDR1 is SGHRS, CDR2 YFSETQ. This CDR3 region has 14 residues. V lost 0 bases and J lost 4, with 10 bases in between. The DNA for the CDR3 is TGCGCCAGCAGCTTGGAGAGGGGAGCCACTGAAGCTTTCTTT. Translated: CASSLERGATEAFF. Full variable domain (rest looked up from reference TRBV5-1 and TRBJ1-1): KAGVTQTPRYLIKTRGQQVTLSCSPISGHRSVSWYQQTPGQGLQFLFEYFSETQRNKGNFPGRFSGRQFSNSRSEMNVSTLELGDSALYLCASSLERGATEAFFGQGTRLTVV.

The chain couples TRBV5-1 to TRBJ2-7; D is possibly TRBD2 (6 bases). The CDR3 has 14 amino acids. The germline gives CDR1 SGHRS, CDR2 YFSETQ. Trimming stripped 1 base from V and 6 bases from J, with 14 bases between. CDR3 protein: CASSLSRDGGEQYF. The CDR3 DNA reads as TGCGCCAGCAGCTTGTCCAGGGACGGGGGCGAGCAGTACTTC.

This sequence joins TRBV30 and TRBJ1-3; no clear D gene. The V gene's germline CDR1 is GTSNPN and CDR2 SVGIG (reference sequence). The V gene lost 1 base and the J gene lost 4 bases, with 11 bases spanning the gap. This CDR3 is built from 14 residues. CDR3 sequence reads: CAWSEREAGNTIYF. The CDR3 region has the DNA TGTGCCTGGAGTGAGCGGGAGGCAGGAAACACCATATATTTT. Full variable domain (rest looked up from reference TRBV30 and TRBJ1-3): SQTIHQWPATLVQPVGSPLSLECTVEGTSNPNLYWYRQAAGRGLQLLFYSVGIGQISSEVPQNLSASRPQDRQFILSSKKLLLSDSGFYLCAWSEREAGNTIYFGEGSWLTVV.

In nucleotides, the CDR3 is TGTGCCAGCAGCCCCCAGGGGGCCCGCACAGATACGCAGTATTTT. The encoded protein is CASSPQGARTDTQYF. The genes are TRBV9 and TRBJ2-3, with 8 bases identical to TRBD1. This CDR3 is built from 15 residues. Germline CDR1 and CDR2: SGDLS and YYNGEE. J lost 1 base, V lost 4 bases, and 5 bases had no gene match.

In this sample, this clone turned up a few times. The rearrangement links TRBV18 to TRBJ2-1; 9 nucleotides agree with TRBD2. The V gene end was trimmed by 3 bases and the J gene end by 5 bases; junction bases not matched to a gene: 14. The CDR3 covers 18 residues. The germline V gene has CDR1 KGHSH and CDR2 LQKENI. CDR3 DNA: TGTGCCAGCTCACCGGACACTAGTCTAGCGGGGAGGCACAATGAGCAGTTCTTC. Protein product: CASSPDTSLAGRHNEQFF.

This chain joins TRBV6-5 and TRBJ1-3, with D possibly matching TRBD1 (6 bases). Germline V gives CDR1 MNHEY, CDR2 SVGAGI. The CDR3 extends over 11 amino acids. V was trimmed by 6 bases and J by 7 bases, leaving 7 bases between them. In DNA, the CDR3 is TGTGCCAGCAGGCAGGGGAACACCATATATTTT. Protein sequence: CASRQGNTIYF.

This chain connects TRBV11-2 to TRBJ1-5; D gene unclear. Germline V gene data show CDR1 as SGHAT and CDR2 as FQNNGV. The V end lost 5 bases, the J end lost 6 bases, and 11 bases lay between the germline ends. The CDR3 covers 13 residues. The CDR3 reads CASSLGWGQPQHF. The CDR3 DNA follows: TGTGCCAGCAGCCTAGGGTGGGGTCAGCCCCAGCATTTT.

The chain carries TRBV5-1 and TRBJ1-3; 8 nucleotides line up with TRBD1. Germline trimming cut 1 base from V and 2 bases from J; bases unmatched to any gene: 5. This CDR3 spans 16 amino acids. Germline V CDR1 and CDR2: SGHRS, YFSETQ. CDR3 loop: CASSLSQGATGNTIYF. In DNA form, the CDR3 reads TGCGCCAGCAGCTTGTCTCAGGGGGCGACTGGAAACACCATATATTTT.

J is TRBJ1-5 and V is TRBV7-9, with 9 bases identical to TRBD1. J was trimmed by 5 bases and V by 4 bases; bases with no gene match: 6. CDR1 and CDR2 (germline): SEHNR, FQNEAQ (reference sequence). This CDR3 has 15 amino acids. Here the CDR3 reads CASSSMGQGDQPQHF. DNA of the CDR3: TGTGCCAGCAGCTCAATGGGACAGGGAGATCAGCCCCAGCATTTT.

The CDR3 here is CSVGRSGANVLTF. CDR3 DNA sequence: TGCAGCGTTGGCCGCTCTGGGGCCAACGTCCTGACTTTC. The chain recombines TRBV29-1 with TRBJ2-6; D call uncertain. Deletions cut 4 bases from V and 0 bases from J, with 4 bases between. The length of the CDR3 is 13 residues. Germline V gene sequence: CDR1 SQVTM, CDR2 ANQGSEA.

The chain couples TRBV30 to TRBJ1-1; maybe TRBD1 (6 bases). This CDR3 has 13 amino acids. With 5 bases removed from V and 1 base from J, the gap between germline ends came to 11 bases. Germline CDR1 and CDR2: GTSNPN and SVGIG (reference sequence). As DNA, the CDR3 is TGTGCCTGGCACGACAGGCCGAACACTGAAGCTTTCTTT. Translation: CAWHDRPNTEAFF.

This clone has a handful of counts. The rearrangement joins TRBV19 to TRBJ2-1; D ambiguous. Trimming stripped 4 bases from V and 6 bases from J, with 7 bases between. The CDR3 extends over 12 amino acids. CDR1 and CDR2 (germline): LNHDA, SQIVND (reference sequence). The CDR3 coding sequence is TGTGCCAGTAGTACCCAAACCAATGAGCAGTTCTTC. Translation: CASSTQTNEQFF.